Only a few counts were recorded for the clone carrying this TCR beta chain. This specimen belongs to a study of CD8 T cells in ankylosing spondylitis. TCRdb analysed the 5' RACE reads with MiXCR anew, one entry per CDR3 protein. The table records 8,000 to 9,000 distinct CDR3 sequences, about 3.8% of them present only once. This CDR3 is built from 15 residues. Trimming cost V 0 bases and J 2 bases, with 6 bases left between them. Germline CDR1 and CDR2: SGDLS and YYNGEE. The TCR comes from a female donor with ankylosing spondylitis or in good health (not recorded which). The V gene is TRBV9, the J gene TRBJ2-6; D is perhaps TRBD2 (6 bases). Material for sequencing was blood, either unsorted or a sorted T cell fraction (not recorded which). The CDR3 DNA sequence: TGTGCCAGCAGCGTAGCGGGGGCTGGGGCCAACGTCCTGACTTTC. Protein sequence: CASSVAGAGANVLTF.